The 23 T cell receptor beta chains below all came from one sample that was sequenced in a study of cytomegalovirus exposure and HLA in healthy donors. Assay used: immunoSEQ multiplex PCR; TCRdb lists only in-frame clones, some missing. The table shows hundreds of thousands of clones, with more than 75% occurring only once. Sequencing was done on a sample of PBMCs. Source of these receptors: a man aged 18-30 years in good health and CMV-seropositive.

The chain employs TRBV10-3 and TRBJ2-7, with TRBD1 matching over 11 bases. The CDR3 runs to 14 residues. Germline-derived CDR1 and CDR2 are ENHRY and SYGVKD. Trimming took 6 bases from V and 7 from J; bases not matched to a gene: 8. Here the CDR3 reads CAIRPGQGGWEQYF. CDR3 DNA: TGTGCCATCAGGCCGGGACAGGGGGGTTGGGAGCAGTACTTC.

This chain uses TRBV6-5 with TRBJ2-7, with 11 bases matching TRBD1. V trimming: 5 bases; J trimming: 4 bases; junction bases outside the gene matches: 1. Per the germline V gene, CDR1 is MNHEY and CDR2 is SVGAGI. This CDR3 comprises 13 residues. CDR3 residues: CASSGTGGYEQYF. The CDR3 DNA reads as TGTGCCAGCAGTGGGACAGGGGGGTACGAGCAGTACTTC.

CDR3 DNA: TGTGCCAGCAGCCCCTCCCTACCGGGACAGACCTCCTACGAGCAGTACTTC. Translation gives CASSPSLPGQTSYEQYF. The chain combines TRBV7-9 with TRBJ2-7; 7 bases are shared with TRBD1. CDR1 SEHNR and CDR2 FQNEAQ come from the germline V gene (reference sequence). The CDR3 runs to 17 residues. Unmatched junction bases numbered 13, after V lost 5 bases and J lost 0 bases.

The V call is TRBV27, the J call TRBJ2-7, with TRBD1 matching 7 bases. V dropped 6 bases and J dropped 5; count of bases not matched to a gene: 7. CDR3 length equals 13 residues. Germline-derived CDR1 and CDR2 are MNHEY and SMNVEV (reference sequence). As DNA, the CDR3 is TGTGCCAGCAGACCGACAGGGAACCACGAGCAGTACTTC. Translation: CASRPTGNHEQYF.

The V gene is TRBV6-5, the J gene TRBJ1-3; D is uncertain. The CDR3 length is 16 residues. Trimming removed 0 bases from V and 2 bases from J, with 11 bases in between. CDR1 is MNHEY and CDR2 is SVGAGI in the germline V gene. The CDR3 DNA sequence: TGTGCCAGCAGTTACTCATTGGCCGTTGCTGGAAACACCATATATTTT. Translation: CASSYSLAVAGNTIYF.

This rearrangement joins TRBV6-5 to TRBJ1-1; a weak D match, TRBD1 (6 bases). CDR1 is MNHEY, CDR2 SVGAGI, per germline. The CDR3 is 15 residues long. The V end lost 2 bases, the J end lost 5 bases, and 15 bases lay between the germline ends. The CDR3 DNA reads TGTGCCAGCAGTTACGTCGGTACAGGGAAGACTGAAGCTTTCTTT. This codes for CASSYVGTGKTEAFF.

V and J are TRBV4-1 and TRBJ2-7; 8 bases are shared with TRBD1. After removal of 3 bases from V and 3 bases from J, the junction contained 7 bases not matched to a gene. CDR1 is MGHRA, CDR2 YSYEKL, per germline. The CDR3 covers 15 residues. The CDR3 region is CASSQHRDRSYEQYF. CDR3 sequence (DNA): TGCGCCAGCAGCCAGCACCGGGACAGGAGCTACGAGCAGTACTTC.

The genes are TRBV25-1 and TRBJ2-3, with D uncertain. Germline-derived CDR1 and CDR2 are MGHDK and SYGVNS. This CDR3 has 12 amino acids. With 2 bases removed from V and 6 bases from J, the gap between germline ends came to 6 bases. The CDR3 here is CASSEGLDTQYF. The DNA of the CDR3 is TGTGCCAGCAGTGAAGGCCTGGATACGCAGTATTTT.

This rearrangement joins TRBV6-5 to TRBJ2-7; TRBD1 matches at 7 bases. The CDR3 totals 13 residues. CDR1 is MNHEY, CDR2 SVGAGI, per germline. Germline trimming cut 5 bases from V and 4 bases from J; bases unmatched to any gene: 5. The CDR3 DNA is TGTGCCAGCAGTCCTAACAGGGGATACGAGCAGTACTTC. It translates to CASSPNRGYEQYF.

The CDR3: CASSLGGEKQFF. The CDR3 DNA reads as TGTGCCAGCAGCCTAGGCGGGGAAAAGCAGTTCTTC. This sequence joins TRBV7-9 and TRBJ2-1, with TRBD2 as a possible D gene (6 bases). The CDR3 contains 12 residues. Trimming stripped 5 bases from V and 11 bases from J, with 13 bases between. The germline CDR1 and CDR2 sequences are SEHNR and FQNEAQ (reference sequence).

The genes are TRBV5-1 and TRBJ2-5, with 9 bases matching TRBD2. The germline CDR1 and CDR2 sequences are SGHRS and YFSETQ. Trimming at V came to 5 bases and at J to 2 bases, leaving 10 bases not matched to a gene. There are 16 residues in the CDR3. The CDR3 spells CASRQTSGLVQETQYF. DNA of the CDR3: TGCGCCAGCAGACAGACTAGCGGTCTGGTACAAGAGACCCAGTACTTC.

The chain has TRBV25-1 and TRBJ2-3; 8 nucleotides align to TRBD1. CDR1 is MGHDK and CDR2 is SYGVNS in the germline V gene. The CDR3 runs 16 residues. V lost 0 bases and J lost 3; bases outside the gene matches: 5. The CDR3 protein is CASSEYGTGGTDTQYF. In DNA, the CDR3 is TGTGCCAGCAGTGAATACGGGACAGGTGGGACAGATACGCAGTATTTT.

The chain carries TRBV29-1 and TRBJ2-3; 8 bases fit TRBD1. CDR1 SQVTM and CDR2 ANQGSEA come from the germline V gene. This CDR3 has 16 amino acids. V was pared by 0 bases and J by 4 bases, with 9 bases of the junction left unmatched. The DNA of the CDR3 is TGCAGCGTTGAAGATCGCTACAGGGGGAACTCAGATACGCAGTATTTT. Protein: CSVEDRYRGNSDTQYF.

V is TRBV5-6 and J is TRBJ2-2; 15 positions match TRBD2. The CDR3 loop spans 18 amino acids. J was trimmed by 1 base and V by 3 bases; bases with no gene match: 4. Per germline, CDR1 SGHDT and CDR2 YYEEEE. The CDR3 spells CASSSGTSGRLNTGELFF. CDR3 bases: TGTGCCAGCAGCTCCGGGACTAGCGGGAGGTTGAACACCGGGGAGCTGTTTTTT.

The genes are TRBV5-1 and TRBJ1-1; D is uncertain. Germline V lookup: CDR1 SGHRS, CDR2 YFSETQ. This CDR3 has 14 residues. The germline V and J ends were trimmed by 0 bases and 0 bases, with 6 bases remaining between them. The CDR3 reads CASSLGQMNTEAFF. The CDR3 bases are TGCGCCAGCAGCTTGGGACAAATGAACACTGAAGCTTTCTTT.

The table lists this clone with a few counts. The chain recombines TRBV4-1 with TRBJ2-1; TRBD2 is a possible D gene (6 bases). This CDR3 region has 15 residues. V was pared by 1 base and J by 2 bases, with 9 bases between. CDR1 is MGHRA, CDR2 YSYEKL, per germline. CDR3 in amino acids: CASSQGEDAYNEQFF. CDR3 bases: TGCGCCAGCAGCCAAGGGGAGGATGCCTACAATGAGCAGTTCTTC.

This clone appeared a single time. J is TRBJ2-1 and V is TRBV28, with a possible D match to TRBD2 (5 bases). Germline V gene sequence: CDR1 MDHEN, CDR2 SYDVKM. The V end was cut by 3 bases, the J end by 5 bases, with 11 bases between. The CDR3 sequence is 14 residues long. The CDR3 sequence: CASSLRGFDNEQFF. The CDR3 region has the DNA TGTGCCAGCAGTTTGCGAGGGTTCGACAATGAGCAGTTCTTC.

The V call is TRBV5-6, the J call TRBJ1-5; a weak D match, TRBD1 (5 bases). CDR3 length: 15 amino acids. The V and J ends lost 1 base and 3 bases respectively, with 11 bases between them. The germline gives CDR1 SGHDT, CDR2 YYEEEE. The CDR3 bases are TGTGCCAGCAGCTTGTGGGGGTGGAACAATCAGCCCCAGCATTTT. It encodes CASSLWGWNNQPQHF. The full variable domain, rest sourced from reference TRBV5-6 and TRBJ1-5, is DAGVTQSPTHLIKTRGQQVTLRCSPKSGHDTVSWYQQALGQGPQFIFQYYEEEERQRGNFPDRFSGHQFPNYSSELNVNALLLGDSALYLCASSLWGWNNQPQHFGDGTRLSIL.

On this clone itself: This same CDR3 is encoded by further DNA sequences in the sample. The rearrangement uses TRBV5-1 and TRBJ2-7; 7 bases align to TRBD1. From germline, CDR1 is SGHRS and CDR2 YFSETQ. Germline trimming cut 5 bases from V and 0 bases from J; bases unmatched to any gene: 5. The length of the CDR3 is 14 residues. The CDR3 here is CASSPRDSSYEQYF. The CDR3 coding sequence is TGCGCCAGCAGTCCCCGGGACAGCTCCTACGAGCAGTACTTC.

This clone was detected only a few times. This chain connects TRBV2 to TRBJ1-1; no reliable D call. This CDR3 has 14 residues. Trimming took off 4 bases at V and 3 bases at J, with 12 bases between the two ends. CDR1 is SNHLY and CDR2 is FYNNEI in the germline V gene. The CDR3 here is CASSASGLYTEAFF. The CDR3, as DNA: TGTGCCAGCAGTGCATCCGGGCTCTACACTGAAGCTTTCTTT.

The rearrangement joins TRBV27 to TRBJ2-6, with D possibly being TRBD1 (5 bases). There are 16 residues in the CDR3. V lost 1 base and J lost 0, with 7 bases in between. Germline CDR1 reads MNHEY; CDR2 reads SMNVEV (reference sequence). CDR3: CASSLLQVSGANVLTF. The CDR3 nucleotides are TGTGCCAGCAGTTTATTACAGGTCTCTGGGGCCAACGTCCTGACTTTC.

The V call is TRBV5-4, the J call TRBJ2-7; no reliable D call. Germline CDR1 reads SGHNT; CDR2 reads YYREEE (reference sequence). The CDR3 runs 12 residues. Trimming removed 0 bases from V and 4 bases from J, with 5 bases in between. This CDR3 is CASSLDTYEQYF. The CDR3 nucleotides read TGTGCCAGCAGCTTGGACACTTACGAGCAGTACTTC. Full variable domain (remainder filled in from reference TRBV5-4 and TRBJ2-7): ETGVTQSPTHLIKTRGQQVTLRCSSQSGHNTVSWYQQALGQGPQFIFQYYREEENGRGNFPPRFSGLQFPNYSSELNVNALELDDSALYLCASSLDTYEQYFGPGTRLTVT.

This chain connects TRBV30 to TRBJ1-5; D remains unclear. The CDR3 length is 13 residues. CDR1 GTSNPN and CDR2 SVGIG come from the germline V gene (reference sequence). With 1 base removed from V and 9 bases from J, the gap between germline ends came to 13 bases. CDR3 residues: CAWSDDWWGPQHF. Here the CDR3 DNA reads TGTGCCTGGAGTGACGACTGGTGGGGGCCCCAGCATTTT.